The entry below gives a single TCR beta chain sequence along with its context. Its antigen is not known. Exposure to brentuximab vedotin varied, and each patient had relapsed following autologous stem cell transplantation. This CDR3 is 14 amino acids long. V was cut by 1 base and J by 0 bases, with 7 bases left in between. Looked up from germline, CDR1 is MGHDK and CDR2 is SYGVNS. This record belongs to a study of PD-1 blockade in classical Hodgkin lymphoma. Overall study context: The nivolumab dose that patients received was 3 mg/kg, given intravenously every 2 weeks. Study conclusions and caveats: Complete responders showed a baseline diversity that resembled the diversity of newly diagnosed patients. There was a significant rise in CD4+ TCR diversity by C4D1, with no such rise for CD8+.

Data came from immunoSEQ multiplex PCR; TCRdb stores just in-frame clones and leaves some out. The sample shows tens of thousands of clones, over 55% of them seen only once. The starting material was peripheral blood mononuclear cells (PBMCs), obtained at baseline. This TCR was sampled from a human donor with classical Hodgkin lymphoma. The chain joins TRBV25-1 to TRBJ2-7; D is ambiguous. In nucleotides, the CDR3 is TGTGCCAGCAGTGAATTATCTAGCTCCTACGAGCAGTACTTC. Protein product: CASSELSSSYEQYF.